The 2 T cell receptor beta chains given below trace back to one sample, sequenced in a study of blood T cell repertoires in COVID-19. Profiling relied on immunoSEQ multiplex PCR, and the TCRdb table lists in-frame clones only, not all of them. The sample includes about 79,000 clones, around 88% of them seen just once. Sequencing used peripheral blood. The source is a man between 65 and 85 years old with active or convalescent COVID-19.

This clone was observed once. This chain links TRBV5-1 with TRBJ2-1; 14 bases align to TRBD2. The ends lost 4 bases at V and 8 bases at J; junction bases unmatched: 5. Germline-derived CDR1 and CDR2 are SGHRS and YFSETQ. The CDR3 loop spans 15 amino acids. CDR3 protein: CASSPGLAGGDEQFF. Written as DNA, the CDR3 is TGCGCCAGCAGCCCCGGACTAGCGGGAGGTGATGAGCAGTTCTTC.

V usage is TRBV7-2 and J usage is TRBJ1-2; D is perhaps TRBD1 (5 bases). V was cut by 6 bases and J by 2 bases, with 10 bases left in between. The CDR3 loop spans 13 amino acids. Germline CDR1 SGHTA, CDR2 FQGNSA. CDR3 sequence (DNA): TGTGCCAGCAGTCCGACAGAAAACTATGGCTACACCTTC. Its protein product is CASSPTENYGYTF.